The 25 T cell receptor beta chains below come from one sample, sequenced in a study of T-cell memory formation after mild COVID-19. TCRdb ran MiXCR on the 5' RACE reads and lists one entry per CDR3 protein. The sample holds 250,000 to 300,000 distinct CDR3 sequences, 7.5% to 9.5% seen once. Sequenced sample: PBMCs or a T cell subset sorted from them (not recorded which). Receptors originate from a man aged 18 to 35 who had mild COVID-19 (a few samples of this study predate the infection). Cell type and time point are not known.

This clonotype was observed a few times. The chain has TRBV14 and TRBJ1-1; TRBD1 is a possible D gene (5 bases). This CDR3 is built from 12 residues. The germline V and J ends were trimmed by 5 bases and 11 bases, with 15 bases remaining between them. The germline V gene encodes CDR1 SGHDN and CDR2 FVKESK. This CDR3 is CASSRAGLVAFF. In nucleotides, the CDR3 is TGTGCCAGCAGCAGGGCGGGGCTGGTTGCTTTCTTT.

The chain combines TRBV11-2 with TRBJ2-2; D ambiguous. CDR1 SGHAT and CDR2 FQNNGV come from the germline V gene. This CDR3 has 12 residues. Trimming pared 10 bases from V and 6 bases from J, leaving 12 bases between. CDR3 bases: TGTGCCACCCAGCTTTGGGCCGGGGAGCTGTTTTTT. Translation gives CATQLWAGELFF.

The chain joins TRBV7-9 to TRBJ2-7, with D perhaps given as TRBD1 or TRBD2 (5 bases each). Germline V lookup: CDR1 SEHNR, CDR2 FQNEAQ (reference sequence). The CDR3 is 15 residues long. V shed 5 bases and J shed 3 bases, with 17 bases lying between them. CDR3 in DNA: TGTGCCAGCAGCGTCATGGGGGTTAACATCTACGAGCAGTACTTC. As protein: CASSVMGVNIYEQYF.

This chain joins TRBV3-1 and TRBJ1-6, with D possibly being TRBD1 (5 bases). CDR3 length equals 14 residues. Trimming stripped 3 bases from V and 4 bases from J, with 7 bases between. Germline V gene lookup returns CDR1 LGHDT and CDR2 YNNKEL (reference sequence). The CDR3 nucleotides are TGTGCCAGCAGCCAGGCAGGGTATAATTCACCCCTCCACTTT. Amino acid sequence: CASSQAGYNSPLHF.

The chain uses TRBV5-6 and TRBJ1-2, with TRBD1 matching 11 bases. This CDR3 contains 14 residues. The trim removed 6 bases at V and 6 bases at J, leaving 7 bases unmatched. In germline, CDR1 is SGHDT, CDR2 YYEEEE. CDR3 protein: CASTLGQGANGYTF. CDR3 DNA: TGTGCCAGCACCCTTGGACAGGGGGCAAATGGCTACACCTTC.

V usage is TRBV25-1 and J usage is TRBJ2-3; tentative D call: TRBD1 (5 bases). Germline assignment: CDR1 MGHDK and CDR2 SYGVNS. V was pared by 1 base and J by 2 bases, with 10 bases between. This CDR3 is built from 15 residues. CDR3 coding DNA: TGTGCCAGCAGTGAATTTAACAGGTTCACAGATACGCAGTATTTT. It encodes CASSEFNRFTDTQYF.

This clonotype has only a few counts. The chain links TRBV12-3 or TRBV12-4 to TRBJ1-2; D perhaps matches TRBD1 (6 bases). V lost 6 bases to trimming and J lost 5 bases, with 10 bases between them. The CDR3 contains 12 residues. For the CDR3, the DNA is TGTGCCAGCAGAGAGGGGGAATATGGCTACACCTTC. Translated, it gives CASREGEYGYTF.

This clonotype has more than one count but fewer than ten. The gene calls are TRBV12-3 or TRBV12-4 and TRBJ1-3; D is unresolved. Deletions cut 3 bases from V and 2 bases from J, with 14 bases between. The CDR3 has 16 residues. CDR3 bases: TGTGCCAGCAGTTTTCCCTCACTGAGGACTGGAAACACCATATATTTT. Its protein product is CASSFPSLRTGNTIYF.

This chain joins TRBV9 and TRBJ1-2; D unclear. The germline V gene encodes CDR1 SGDLS and CDR2 YYNGEE. V lost 0 bases to trimming and J lost 6 bases, with 15 bases between them. The CDR3 is 15 amino acids. This CDR3 is CASSVASASRDGYTF. The CDR3 DNA follows: TGTGCCAGCAGCGTAGCTTCCGCATCTCGAGATGGCTACACCTTC.

This clonotype occurred a few times. V and J are TRBV7-2 and TRBJ1-6, with D maybe TRBD1 (6 bases). Germline CDR1 is SGHTA and CDR2 is FQGNSA. The V and J ends lost 2 bases and 13 bases respectively, with 12 bases between them. The CDR3 consists of 13 residues. The DNA for the CDR3 is TGTGCCAGCAGCTTAATTGGGGGCAGGCCCCTCCACTTT. This encodes CASSLIGGRPLHF.

In this sample, this clonotype turned up many times. The chain employs TRBV5-1 and TRBJ1-6; no clear D gene. The CDR3 covers 15 residues. Germline CDR1 SGHRS, CDR2 YFSETQ. Trimming took off 0 bases at V and 11 bases at J, with 15 bases between the two ends. The CDR3 DNA follows: TGCGCCAGCAGCTTGGGACCTGTTGGATGGCCACCCCTCCACTTT. Translated: CASSLGPVGWPPLHF.

The chain employs TRBV25-1 and TRBJ2-7; 8 bases are a match to TRBD1. CDR3 length equals 15 residues. Germline V CDR1 and CDR2: MGHDK, SYGVNS. V lost 1 base, J lost 6 bases, and 8 bases stayed unmatched. In nucleotides, the CDR3 is TGTGCCAGCAGTGAATGGACAGGGTTGGCCTCCGAGCAGTACTTC. This encodes CASSEWTGLASEQYF.

In its sample, this clonotype was seen a few times. CDR3 amino acids: CASSLTYGIYEQYV. Here the CDR3 DNA reads TGTGCCAGCAGTTTAACTTACGGAATCTACGAGCAGTACGTC. The chain combines TRBV27 with TRBJ2-7; D gene unclear. Trimming cost V 2 bases and J 3 bases, with 11 bases left between them. In germline, CDR1 is MNHEY, CDR2 SMNVEV (reference sequence). This CDR3 is built from 14 residues.

This clonotype showed up just a few times. This chain connects TRBV20-1 to TRBJ2-7; TRBD1 or TRBD2 may be the D gene (7 bases each). The V gene's germline CDR1 is DFQATT and CDR2 SNEGSKA (reference sequence). The CDR3 is 15 residues long. V lost 6 bases and J 2 bases, leaving 20 bases between the germline ends. The CDR3 spells CSAQDGGGGPYEQYV. DNA for the CDR3: TGCAGTGCCCAGGATGGGGGAGGGGGCCCCTACGAGCAGTACGTC.

This chain uses TRBV2 with TRBJ2-2; unclear D gene. V was shortened by 5 bases and J by 0 bases, with 10 bases between the two germline ends. In germline, CDR1 is SNHLY, CDR2 FYNNEI. CDR3 length equals 15 residues. The CDR3 nucleotides read TGTGCCAGCAGTCGTGAGACTCCGAACACCGGGGAGCTGTTTTTT. This codes for CASSRETPNTGELFF.

This clonotype was found many times. This chain links TRBV18 with TRBJ1-2; D might be TRBD1 (5 bases). Germline CDR1 KGHSH, CDR2 LQKENI. There are 16 residues in the CDR3. V shed 4 bases and J shed 8 bases, with 23 bases lying between them. This chain's CDR3 is CASSLNREARWGGYTF. The CDR3 nucleotides read TGTGCCAGCTCACTCAATCGAGAGGCCCGCTGGGGGGGCTACACCTTC.

This clonotype has only a few counts. The chain recombines TRBV30 with TRBJ1-2; no clear D gene. The V and J ends lost 2 bases and 8 bases respectively, with 15 bases between them. The CDR3 is 13 amino acids. The germline V gene has CDR1 GTSNPN and CDR2 SVGIG (reference sequence). The CDR3 loop reads CAWSRWESAGYTF. The CDR3 DNA reads TGTGCCTGGAGTAGGTGGGAATCGGCGGGCTACACCTTC.

This clonotype was seen a handful of times. The J gene is TRBJ1-4, the V gene TRBV18, with D uncertain. The CDR3 is 15 residues long. Germline loops: CDR1 KGHSH, CDR2 LQKENI. Trimming took off 2 bases at V and 8 bases at J, with 15 bases between the two ends. DNA of the CDR3: TGTGCCAGCTCACCAAGGACGGCGGCAGAAGAAAAACTGTTTTTT. Translation: CASSPRTAAEEKLFF.

The V gene is TRBV4-1, the J gene TRBJ1-5; D not certain. Germline-derived CDR1 and CDR2 are MGHRA and YSYEKL. Trimming left V 3 bases short and J 2 bases short, with 20 bases between. This CDR3 region has 18 residues. CDR3 DNA sequence: TGCGCCAGCAGCCACACGAAGACCTCCCGACGGGGCAATCAGCCCCAGCATTTT. It yields the protein CASSHTKTSRRGNQPQHF.

This clonotype was counted at least ten times. The V and J genes are TRBV12-3 or TRBV12-4 and TRBJ1-5; TRBD1 agrees at 7 bases. This CDR3 has 21 residues. V gave up 3 bases and J gave up 6 bases; unmatched junction bases: 26. The CDR3: CASSLRVAGTVVISSRQPQHF. CDR3 DNA sequence: TGTGCCAGCAGTTTGAGGGTTGCCGGGACAGTAGTTATTAGCTCCCGTCAGCCCCAGCATTTT.

The chain employs TRBV4-1 and TRBJ2-1; D uncertain. Germline CDR1 and CDR2: MGHRA and YSYEKL. The CDR3 spans 15 residues. Trimming stripped 2 bases from V and 4 bases from J, with 12 bases between. CDR3: CASSQSPASYNEQFF. The CDR3 nucleotides read TGCGCCAGCAGCCAAAGTCCAGCCTCTTACAATGAGCAGTTCTTC.

This clonotype was seen more than once but under ten times. The CDR3 reads CASSWGQSRTDTQYF. The DNA for the CDR3 is TGTGCCAGCAGTTGGGGACAATCCCGCACAGATACGCAGTATTTT. The chain couples TRBV6-5 to TRBJ2-3; a possible D gene is TRBD1 (6 bases). The CDR3 is 15 residues long. V was shortened by 4 bases and J by 1 base, with 12 bases between the two germline ends. Looked up from germline, CDR1 is MNHEY and CDR2 is SVGAGI.

This clonotype has a handful of counts. The chain couples TRBV5-1 to TRBJ2-1; 13 nucleotides line up with TRBD2. The germline CDR1 and CDR2 sequences are SGHRS and YFSETQ. This CDR3 region has 15 residues. The V segment lost 3 bases and the J segment 9 bases; nucleotides outside the gene matches: 6. The CDR3 protein is CASSSPTSGGTEQFF. CDR3 in DNA: TGCGCCAGCAGCTCCCCGACTAGCGGGGGGACTGAGCAGTTCTTC.

This clonotype has more than one count but fewer than ten. The chain employs TRBV7-3 and TRBJ2-5; D is perhaps TRBD2 (5 bases). V was cut by 5 bases and J by 4 bases, with 17 bases left in between. CDR1 is SGHTA, CDR2 FQGTGA, per germline. The CDR3 is 15 amino acids. The CDR3 DNA reads TGTGCCAGCAGCCGGCGGGCCGCCCGACTAGAGACCCAGTACTTC. This sequence encodes CASSRRAARLETQYF.

The table lists this clonotype with a few counts. V gene TRBV12-3 or TRBV12-4 combines with J gene TRBJ2-3; unclear D gene. This CDR3 comprises 12 residues. V was pared by 6 bases and J by 5 bases, with 9 bases between. The CDR3 protein is CASSPNLDTQYF. CDR3 in DNA: TGTGCCAGCAGCCCAAACTTAGATACGCAGTATTTT.